These 10 T cell receptor beta chains originate from one sample sequenced in a study of blood T cell repertoires in COVID-19. Sequencing was performed with immunoSEQ multiplex PCR; in TCRdb, only in-frame clones are kept and a portion is missing. Here the sample spans 100,000 or so clones, 80% being singletons. Specimen: peripheral blood. The origin of the receptors is a man aged 70-80 years with active or convalescent COVID-19.

This sequence joins TRBV18 and TRBJ2-7; D possibly corresponds to TRBD1 (5 bases). Germline CDR1 and CDR2: KGHSH and LQKENI. The CDR3 loop spans 13 amino acids. The V and J ends lost 3 bases and 0 bases respectively, with 6 bases between them. DNA of the CDR3: TGTGCCAGCTCACCCCAGGGCTCCTACGAGCAGTACTTC. Translating gives CASSPQGSYEQYF.

J is TRBJ2-1 and V is TRBV19, with D possibly TRBD2 on 7 matching bases. The CDR3 has 17 residues. The germline CDR1 and CDR2 sequences are LNHDA and SQIVND (reference sequence). V lost 5 bases, J lost 6 bases, and 23 bases lay in between. The CDR3 DNA sequence: TGTGCCAGTAGTGCCCGGTACGCGCAGGGGAGGGCCAATGAGCAGTTCTTC. Residues: CASSARYAQGRANEQFF.

V usage is TRBV14 and J usage is TRBJ2-3; D perhaps matches TRBD1 (6 bases). Germline loops: CDR1 SGHDN, CDR2 FVKESK. V was trimmed by 0 bases and J by 8 bases, leaving 12 bases between them. The CDR3 contains 14 residues. CDR3 protein: CASSQDHQGGTQYF. The CDR3 DNA is TGTGCCAGCAGCCAAGATCACCAAGGGGGTACGCAGTATTTT.

This rearrangement joins TRBV28 to TRBJ2-1; 7 bases agree with TRBD1. Trimming removed 1 base from V and 4 bases from J; junction bases left unmatched: 7. CDR1 is MDHEN and CDR2 is SYDVKM in the germline V gene. This CDR3 comprises 16 residues. CDR3 sequence reads: CASSLLTGNQYNEQFF. As DNA, the CDR3 is TGTGCCAGCAGTTTATTGACAGGGAATCAATACAATGAGCAGTTCTTC.

The chain carries TRBV3-1 (or the pseudogene TRBV3-2) and TRBJ1-4; D perhaps matches TRBD1 (5 bases). V was shortened by 1 base and J by 8 bases, with 11 bases between the two germline ends. The CDR3 length is 14 residues. In germline, CDR1 is LGHDT, CDR2 YNNKEL (reference sequence). The CDR3 DNA follows: TGTGCCAGCAGCCAAGTGGGGGGGAGAGAAAAACTGTTTTTT. Amino acid sequence: CASSQVGGREKLFF.

J is TRBJ1-5 and V is TRBV28; D is ambiguous. Looked up from germline, CDR1 is MDHEN and CDR2 is SYDVKM. The CDR3 is 16 amino acids. The V gene lost 6 bases and the J gene lost 1 base, with 16 bases spanning the gap. The CDR3 nucleotides read TGTGCCAGCAGCCGAACCCACAGAATCAGCAATCAGCCCCAGCATTTT. Translating gives CASSRTHRISNQPQHF. Complete variable domain (other parts from reference TRBV28 and TRBJ1-5): DVKVTQSSRYLVKRTGEKVFLECVQDMDHENMFWYRQDPGLGLRLIYFSYDVKMKEKGDIPEGYSVSREKKERFSLILESASTNQTSMYLCASSRTHRISNQPQHFGDGTRLSIL.

The chain uses TRBV5-6 and TRBJ2-3, with D possibly being TRBD1 (6 bases). CDR1 is SGHDT, CDR2 YYEEEE, per germline. V dropped 6 bases and J dropped 4 bases, with 15 bases sitting between them. The CDR3 consists of 14 residues. The CDR3 nucleotides read TGTGCCAGCAACCCACAGGGACGGGCAGATACGCAGTATTTT. Its translation is CASNPQGRADTQYF.

J is TRBJ2-7 and V is TRBV7-2; the match to TRBD2 covers 10 bases. The CDR3 consists of 16 residues. J gave up 3 bases and V 4 bases, and 9 bases lay outside the gene matches. Germline V gene data show CDR1 as SGHTA and CDR2 as FQGNSA. CDR3 in amino acids: CASSSQSSGSIYEQYF. The CDR3 nucleotides read TGTGCCAGCAGCTCCCAGTCTAGCGGGAGTATCTACGAGCAGTACTTC.

The chain employs TRBV13 and TRBJ1-5, with a weak D call TRBD1 (5 bases). Trimming pared 0 bases from V and 7 bases from J, leaving 10 bases between. This CDR3 comprises 14 residues. Germline CDR1 PRHDT, CDR2 FYEKMQ (reference sequence). The CDR3 coding sequence is TGTGCCAGCAGCTTAGGGTCAGGGCGACAGCCCCAGCATTTT. Its translation is CASSLGSGRQPQHF.

This clone has more than one count but fewer than ten. The chain joins TRBV19 to TRBJ2-7, with a tentative D call TRBD1 (5 bases). Trimming removed 1 base at V and 0 bases at J, with 10 bases between. Germline lookup yields CDR1 LNHDA and CDR2 SQIVND (reference sequence). The CDR3 length is 15 residues. The CDR3: CASSIVGQGSYEQYF. The CDR3 region has the DNA TGTGCCAGTAGTATAGTAGGGCAGGGCTCCTACGAGCAGTACTTC.